In its sample, the clone carrying this T cell receptor beta chain was seen many times. Its specificity is not known. This sample is drawn from a study of T cells in Graves' hyperthyroidism and ophthalmopathy. The CDR3 extends over 11 amino acids. J gave up 12 bases and V 4 bases, and 3 bases lay outside the gene matches. Germline V gene data show CDR1 as GTSNPN and CDR2 as SVGIG (reference sequence). Study-level results: A 13 V-J signature model discriminated ophthalmopathy versus stable hyperthyroidism.

RNA transcripts gave rise to amplified TCR beta CDR3 regions. When the TCR CDR3 underwent first-round RT-PCR, the HTBI primer set was used. In TCRdb, the multiplex PCR reads were re-called with MiXCR into one record per CDR3 protein. There are approximately 370,000 distinct CDR3 sequences in the sample; about 15% occur only once, and approximately 30% lies in the top ten. V gene TRBV30 combines with J gene TRBJ1-2, with 12 bases identical to TRBD1. Sample: blood. The sequence was collected from a woman aged 25 to 39 with Graves' hyperthyroidism that later progressed to Graves' ophthalmopathy. CDR3 loop: CAWTRDRGHTF. In DNA form, the CDR3 reads TGTGCCTGGACCAGGGACAGGGGGCACACCTTC.